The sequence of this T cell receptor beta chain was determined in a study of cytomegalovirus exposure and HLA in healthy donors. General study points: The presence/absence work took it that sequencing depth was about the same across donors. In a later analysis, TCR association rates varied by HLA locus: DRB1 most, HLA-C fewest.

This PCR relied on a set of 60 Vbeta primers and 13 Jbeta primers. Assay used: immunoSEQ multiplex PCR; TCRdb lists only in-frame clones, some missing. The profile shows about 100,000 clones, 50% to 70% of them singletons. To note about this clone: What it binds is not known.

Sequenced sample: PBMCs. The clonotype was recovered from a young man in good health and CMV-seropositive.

In DNA form, the CDR3 reads TGTGCCAGCAGCTTTTCCGAGACAGGGCTTTACGAGCAGTACTTC. Its protein is CASSFSETGLYEQYF. The chain combines TRBV7-9 with TRBJ2-7; TRBD1 aligns across 7 bases. Germline V gene sequence: CDR1 SEHNR, CDR2 FQNEAQ (reference sequence). Trimming took 3 bases from V and 4 from J; bases not matched to a gene: 9. The CDR3 has 15 residues.